This T cell receptor beta chain is from a study of shared clonotypes between healthy human individuals. Study context: Donors had three CD4 naive, three CD4 memory, two CD8 naive and one CD8 memory plate apiece. Findings of the study overall: Enrolling few donors narrowed the genetic and exposure-history diversity that was represented.

Assay execution proceeded at the deep level. The assay was immunoSEQ multiplex PCR, and TCRdb's table has in-frame clones only and misses some. The repertoire holds about 710,000 clones, with 55% to 85% as singletons. As for this clone: The antigen remains unidentified.

Healthy adults negative for HIV, lacking recent acute infections or vaccinations, served as donors. Trimming shortened V by 6 bases and J by 13 bases, and 21 bases separated the two germline ends. This CDR3 is built from 13 residues. Germline assignment: CDR1 SNHLY and CDR2 FYNNEI. The receptor was derived from a woman in her thirties in good health. Sequenced sample: memory CD4+ T cells sorted from blood. Subset noted: CD45RA-negative fraction. The chain joins TRBV2 to TRBJ1-1; D is uncertain. The CDR3 DNA sequence: TGTGCCAGCAGGCTCGAAGAGGGCCTGAAGGATTTCTTT. Its translation: CASRLEEGLKDFF.